Listed below are T cell receptor beta chains from one sample, sequenced in a study of cytomegalovirus exposure and HLA in healthy donors. The repertoire was sequenced with immunoSEQ multiplex PCR; TCRdb's copy has only in-frame clones and lacks some. Of some 130,000 clones listed, approximately 83% are singletons. The sample was PBMCs. These receptor sequences come from a man aged 35 to 55 in good health and CMV-seronegative. Each CDR3 is given without its conserved first and last residue. A D gene is named only where the DNA matches it firmly.

d_call,v_call,j_call,cdr3_aa
.,TRBV6-6,TRBJ2-7,ASRGLIDYEQY
.,TRBV28,TRBJ1-5,ASHPSQVPPQPQH
TRBD1,TRBV7-9,TRBJ1-1,ASSTLDRLNTEAF
.,TRBV11-3,TRBJ2-4,ASSLSSRGNIQY
.,TRBV5-4,TRBJ2-2,ASKKGGGGRTGELF
TRBD2,TRBV28,TRBJ2-7,ASTRASSGTYEQY
.,TRBV7-9,TRBJ2-2,ASSLAGAGSNTGELF
TRBD1,TRBV7-6,TRBJ1-5,ASSSYRGDNQPQH
.,TRBV4-3,TRBJ1-6,ASSQEWQGTSPLH
.,TRBV28,TRBJ1-5,ASSFGSYSNQPQH
TRBD1,TRBV19,TRBJ2-7,ASSPGGLEQY
.,TRBV29-1,TRBJ1-5,SVGQGHNQPQH
TRBD1,TRBV2,TRBJ1-2,ASSEGTGGDGYT
.,TRBV7-9,TRBJ2-7,ASWDMQSYEQY